This TCR beta chain stems from a study of technical replicates of blood from several donors. Repertoires were generated with immunoSEQ multiplex PCR, while TCRdb's copy carries only in-frame clones and drops some. Among approximately 82,000 clones listed, around 92% were seen once. The CDR3 totals 14 residues. V lost 3 bases and J lost 0, with 8 bases in between. Germline CDR1 reads LGHNA; CDR2 reads YNFKEQ. The rearrangement links TRBV4-2 to TRBJ1-1; D possibly corresponds to TRBD1 (5 bases). The TCR sequence derives from a human donor in good health. Some clones in this sample may be carry-over from other donors' samples. Sequences were obtained from T cells isolated from PBMCs. The CDR3 here is CASSQAGMNTEAFF. CDR3 coding DNA: TGTGCCAGCAGCCAGGCAGGGATGAACACTGAAGCTTTCTTT.